This entry concerns a single T cell receptor (beta chain). Its antigen is undetermined. The entry originates in a study of siplizumab effects on memory and regulatory T cells. Overall study findings and caveats: The diversity of naive T cells seemed greater than that of memory cells, and their alloresponse contribution seemed major.

The data were produced by immunoSEQ multiplex PCR, yet TCRdb's version contains in-frame clones alone and is incomplete. The profile shows roughly 100,000 clones, roughly nine tenths of them singletons. Material: CD4+ T cells sorted from blood. The receptor was isolated from a human donor in good health.

For the CDR3, the DNA is TGCGCCAGCAGCTGGGAATATAGCGGGAGGGCCAGGAATGAGCAGTTCTTC. Translating it yields CASSWEYSGRARNEQFF. V gene TRBV5-1 combines with J gene TRBJ2-1, with 11 bases lining up with TRBD2. Trimming removed 3 bases from V and 7 bases from J; junction bases left unmatched: 12. The CDR3 extends over 17 amino acids. Germline V gene sequence: CDR1 SGHRS, CDR2 YFSETQ.